This T cell receptor beta chain was retrieved from a study of radiotherapy plus CTLA-4 blockade in lung cancer. General study points: Reports identified early blood T cell clone dynamics, with interferon-beta, as the best response predictor. An expansion of tumor-derived TCR clones occurred in blood after radiotherapy plus ipilimumab.

A remark on this clone: Its target is not known.

The CDR3 is 15 amino acids. Trimming removed 4 bases from V and 5 bases from J; junction bases left unmatched: 10. Germline V lookup: CDR1 SGDLS, CDR2 YYNGEE. Here immunoSEQ multiplex PCR was the method, and the copy in TCRdb shows in-frame clones only, minus some. The sample holds 45,000 or so clones, 73% seen once. The sequence was obtained from a human donor with non-small cell lung cancer who had a complete response to radiotherapy plus ipilimumab. The genes are TRBV9 and TRBJ2-5, with 8 bases fitting TRBD2. The starting material was peripheral blood, obtained from a patient treated with radiotherapy plus ipilimumab. The CDR3 coding sequence is TGTGCCAGCAGCTATGCCGGGACTAGTGTTGAGACCCAGTACTTC. This gives the protein CASSYAGTSVETQYF.